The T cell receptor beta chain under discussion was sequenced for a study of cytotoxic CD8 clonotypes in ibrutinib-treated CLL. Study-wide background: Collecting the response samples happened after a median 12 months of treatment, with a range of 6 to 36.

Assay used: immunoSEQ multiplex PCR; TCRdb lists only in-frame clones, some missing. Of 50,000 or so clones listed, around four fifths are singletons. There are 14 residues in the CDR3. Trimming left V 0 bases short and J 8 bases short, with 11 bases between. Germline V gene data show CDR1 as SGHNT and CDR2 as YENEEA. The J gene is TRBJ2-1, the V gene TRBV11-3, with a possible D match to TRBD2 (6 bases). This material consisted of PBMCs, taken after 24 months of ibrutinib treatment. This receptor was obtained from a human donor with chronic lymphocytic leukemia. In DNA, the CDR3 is TGTGCCAGCAGCTTAGACGGGAGTAGCTATGAGCAGTTCTTC. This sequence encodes CASSLDGSSYEQFF.